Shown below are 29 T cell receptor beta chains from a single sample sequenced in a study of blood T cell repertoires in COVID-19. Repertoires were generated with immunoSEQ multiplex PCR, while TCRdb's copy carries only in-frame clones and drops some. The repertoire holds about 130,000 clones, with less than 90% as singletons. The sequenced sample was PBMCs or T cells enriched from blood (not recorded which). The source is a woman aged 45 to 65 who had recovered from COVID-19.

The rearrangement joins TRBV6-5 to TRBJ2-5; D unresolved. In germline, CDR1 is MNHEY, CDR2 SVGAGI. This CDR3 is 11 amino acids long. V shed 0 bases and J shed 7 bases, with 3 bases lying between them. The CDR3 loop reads CASSYSSTQYF. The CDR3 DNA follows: TGTGCCAGCAGTTACTCCTCGACCCAGTACTTC.

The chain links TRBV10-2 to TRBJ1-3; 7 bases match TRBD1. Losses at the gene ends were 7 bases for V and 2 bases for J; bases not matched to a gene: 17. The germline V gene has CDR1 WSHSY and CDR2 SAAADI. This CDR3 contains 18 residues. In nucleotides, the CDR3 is TGCGCCAGCAAGTCGAGACGGAATACAGGGGAGACTGGAAACACCATATATTTT. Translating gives CASKSRRNTGETGNTIYF.

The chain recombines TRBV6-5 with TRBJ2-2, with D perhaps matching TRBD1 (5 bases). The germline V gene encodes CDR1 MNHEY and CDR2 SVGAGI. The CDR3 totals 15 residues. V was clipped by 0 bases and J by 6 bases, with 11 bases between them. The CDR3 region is CASSYSLPGSGELFF. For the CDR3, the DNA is TGTGCCAGCAGTTACTCCCTCCCAGGGTCCGGGGAGCTGTTTTTT.

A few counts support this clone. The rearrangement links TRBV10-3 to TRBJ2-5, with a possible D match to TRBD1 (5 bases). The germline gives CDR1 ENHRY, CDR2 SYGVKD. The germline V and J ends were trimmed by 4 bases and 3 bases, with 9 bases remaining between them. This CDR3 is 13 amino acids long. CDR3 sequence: CAISAQDEETQYF. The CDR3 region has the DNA TGTGCCATCAGTGCACAGGACGAAGAGACCCAGTACTTC.

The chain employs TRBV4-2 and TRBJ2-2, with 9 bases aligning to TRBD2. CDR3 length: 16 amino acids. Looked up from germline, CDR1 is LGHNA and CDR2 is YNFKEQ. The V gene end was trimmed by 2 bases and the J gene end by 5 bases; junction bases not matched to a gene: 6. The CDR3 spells CASSQPYLAGTGELFF. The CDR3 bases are TGTGCCAGCAGCCAACCTTACCTAGCGGGGACCGGGGAGCTGTTTTTT.

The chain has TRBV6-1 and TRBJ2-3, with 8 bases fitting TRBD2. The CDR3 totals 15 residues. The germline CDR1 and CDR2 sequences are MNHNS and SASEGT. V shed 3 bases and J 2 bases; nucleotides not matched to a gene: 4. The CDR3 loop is CASSEGLGYTDTQYF. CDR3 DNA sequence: TGTGCCAGCAGTGAGGGACTAGGTTACACAGATACGCAGTATTTT.

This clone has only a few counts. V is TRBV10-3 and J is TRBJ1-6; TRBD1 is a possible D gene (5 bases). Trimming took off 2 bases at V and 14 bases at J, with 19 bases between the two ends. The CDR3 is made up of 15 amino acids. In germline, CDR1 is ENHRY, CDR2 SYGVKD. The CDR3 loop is CAISEGASGVLSLHF. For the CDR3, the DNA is TGTGCCATCAGTGAGGGGGCTTCGGGGGTTTTGTCCCTCCACTTT.

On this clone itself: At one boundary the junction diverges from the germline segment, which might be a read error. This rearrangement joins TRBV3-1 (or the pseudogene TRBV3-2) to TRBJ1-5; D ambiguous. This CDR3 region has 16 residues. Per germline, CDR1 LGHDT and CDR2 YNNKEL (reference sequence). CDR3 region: CASSQEYTASSQPQHF. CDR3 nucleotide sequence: TGTGCCAGCAGCCAAGAGTATACAGCTAGCAGTCAGCCCCAGCATTTT.

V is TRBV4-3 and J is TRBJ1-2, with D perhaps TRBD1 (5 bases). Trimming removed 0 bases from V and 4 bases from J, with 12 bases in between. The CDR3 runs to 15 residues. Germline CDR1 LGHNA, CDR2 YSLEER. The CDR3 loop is CASSQEVAGIYGYTF. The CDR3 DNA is TGCGCCAGCAGCCAAGAGGTTGCAGGGATCTATGGCTACACCTTC.

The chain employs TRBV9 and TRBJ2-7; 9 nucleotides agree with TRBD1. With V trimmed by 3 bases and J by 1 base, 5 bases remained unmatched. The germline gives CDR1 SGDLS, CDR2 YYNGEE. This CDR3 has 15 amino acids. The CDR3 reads CASSAGGQGSYEQYF. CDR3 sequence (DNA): TGTGCCAGCAGCGCCGGGGGACAGGGTTCCTACGAGCAGTACTTC.

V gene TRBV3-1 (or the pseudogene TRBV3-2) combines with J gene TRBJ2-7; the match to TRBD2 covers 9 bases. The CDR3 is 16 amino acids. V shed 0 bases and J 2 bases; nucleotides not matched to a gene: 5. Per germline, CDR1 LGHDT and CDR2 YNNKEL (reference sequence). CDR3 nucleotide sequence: TGTGCCAGCAGCCAAGATGCGCCTAGCGGGGCCTACGAGCAGTACTTC. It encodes CASSQDAPSGAYEQYF.

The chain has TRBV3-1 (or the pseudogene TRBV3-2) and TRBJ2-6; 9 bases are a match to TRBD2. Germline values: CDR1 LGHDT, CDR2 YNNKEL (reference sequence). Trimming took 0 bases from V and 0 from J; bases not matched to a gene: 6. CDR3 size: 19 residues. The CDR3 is CASSQDLLAGNSGANVLTF. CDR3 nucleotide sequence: TGTGCCAGCAGCCAAGATCTCCTAGCGGGGAACTCTGGGGCCAACGTCCTGACTTTC.

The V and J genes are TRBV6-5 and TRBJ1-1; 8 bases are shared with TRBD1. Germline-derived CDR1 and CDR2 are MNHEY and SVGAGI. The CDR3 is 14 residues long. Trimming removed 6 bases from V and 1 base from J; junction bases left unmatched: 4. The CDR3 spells CASRPDRANTEAFF. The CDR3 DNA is TGTGCCAGCAGACCGGACAGGGCGAACACTGAAGCTTTCTTT.

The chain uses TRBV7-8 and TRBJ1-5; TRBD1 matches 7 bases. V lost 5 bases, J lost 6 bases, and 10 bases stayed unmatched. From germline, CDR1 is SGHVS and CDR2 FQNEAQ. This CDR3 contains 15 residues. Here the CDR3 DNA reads TGTGCCAGCAGCAAAGACAGGGAAATCAGTCAGCCCCAGCATTTT. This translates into CASSKDREISQPQHF. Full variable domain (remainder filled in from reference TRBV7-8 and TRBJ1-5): GAGVSQSPRYKVAKRGQDVALRCDPISGHVSLFWYQQALGQGPEFLTYFQNEAQLDKSGLPSDRFFAERPEGSVSTLKIQRTQQEDSAVYLCASSKDREISQPQHFGDGTRLSIL.

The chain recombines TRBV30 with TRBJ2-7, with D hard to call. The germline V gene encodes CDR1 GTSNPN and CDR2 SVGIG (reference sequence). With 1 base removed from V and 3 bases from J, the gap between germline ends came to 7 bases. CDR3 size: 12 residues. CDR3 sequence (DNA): TGTGCCTGGAGTGGGGCCGTCTACGAGCAGTACTTC. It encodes CAWSGAVYEQYF.

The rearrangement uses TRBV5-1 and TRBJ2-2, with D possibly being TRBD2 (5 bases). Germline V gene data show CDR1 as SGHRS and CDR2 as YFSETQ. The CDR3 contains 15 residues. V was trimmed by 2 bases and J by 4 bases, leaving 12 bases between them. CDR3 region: CASSFRSGSTGELFF. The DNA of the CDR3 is TGCGCCAGCAGCTTTCGTTCTGGGAGCACCGGGGAGCTGTTTTTT.

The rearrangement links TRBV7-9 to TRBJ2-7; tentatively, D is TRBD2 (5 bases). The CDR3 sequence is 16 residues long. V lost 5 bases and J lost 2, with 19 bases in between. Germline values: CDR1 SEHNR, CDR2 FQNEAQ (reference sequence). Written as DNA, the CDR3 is TGTGCCAGCAGCAACTCCCGGGATTATAACCCCTACGAGCAGTACTTC. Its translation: CASSNSRDYNPYEQYF. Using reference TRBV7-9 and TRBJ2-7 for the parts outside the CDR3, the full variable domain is DTGVSQNPRHKITKRGQNVTFRCDPISEHNRLYWYRQTLGQGPEFLTYFQNEAQLEKSRLLSDRFSAERPKGSFSTLEIQRTEQGDSAMYLCASSNSRDYNPYEQYFGPGTRLTVT.

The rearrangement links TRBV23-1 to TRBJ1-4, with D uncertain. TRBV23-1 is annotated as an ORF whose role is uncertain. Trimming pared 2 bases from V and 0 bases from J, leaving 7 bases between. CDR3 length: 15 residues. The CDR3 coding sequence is TGCGCCAGCAGTCAAGACCTAGCAACTAATGAAAAACTGTTTTTT. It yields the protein CASSQDLATNEKLFF.

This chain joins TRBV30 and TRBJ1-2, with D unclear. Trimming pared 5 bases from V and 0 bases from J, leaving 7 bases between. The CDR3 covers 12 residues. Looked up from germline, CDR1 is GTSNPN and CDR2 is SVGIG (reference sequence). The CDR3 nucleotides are TGTGCCTGGGCAACAGCTAACTATGGCTACACCTTC. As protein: CAWATANYGYTF.

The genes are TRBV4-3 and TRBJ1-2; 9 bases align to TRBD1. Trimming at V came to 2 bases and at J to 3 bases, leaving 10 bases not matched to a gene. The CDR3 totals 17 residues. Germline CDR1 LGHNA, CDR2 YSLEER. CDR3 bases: TGCGCCAGCAGCCAATTAGACAGGGGGAAGGTTGACTATGGCTACACCTTC. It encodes CASSQLDRGKVDYGYTF.

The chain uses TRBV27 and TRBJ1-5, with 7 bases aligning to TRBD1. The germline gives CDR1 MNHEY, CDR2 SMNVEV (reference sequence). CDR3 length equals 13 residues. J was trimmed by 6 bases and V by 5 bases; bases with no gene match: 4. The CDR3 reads CASSTTGLQPQHF. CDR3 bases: TGTGCCAGCAGTACGACAGGGCTTCAGCCCCAGCATTTT.

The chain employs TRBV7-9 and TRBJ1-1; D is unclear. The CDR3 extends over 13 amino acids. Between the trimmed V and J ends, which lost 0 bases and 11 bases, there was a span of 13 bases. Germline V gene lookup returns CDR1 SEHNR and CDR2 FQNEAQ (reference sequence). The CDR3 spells CASSLAYKSDAFF. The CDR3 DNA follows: TGTGCCAGCAGCTTAGCTTACAAGAGCGACGCTTTCTTT. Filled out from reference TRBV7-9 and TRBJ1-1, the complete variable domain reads DTGVSQNPRHKITKRGQNVTFRCDPISEHNRLYWYRQTLGQGPEFLTYFQNEAQLEKSRLLSDRFSAERPKGSFSTLEIQRTEQGDSAMYLCASSLAYKSDAFFGQGTRLTVV.

CDR3 coding DNA: TGTGCCAGCAGCTCTCGTCTTTTACAGCCCCAGCATTTT. As protein: CASSSRLLQPQHF. The chain uses TRBV7-2 and TRBJ1-5; D not certain. V was pared by 4 bases and J by 7 bases, with 11 bases between. The CDR3 length is 13 residues. Per the germline V gene, CDR1 is SGHTA and CDR2 is FQGNSA.

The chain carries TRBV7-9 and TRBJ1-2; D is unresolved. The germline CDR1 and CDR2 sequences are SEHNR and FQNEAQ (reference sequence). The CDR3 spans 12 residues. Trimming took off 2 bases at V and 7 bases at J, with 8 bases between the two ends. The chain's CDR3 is CASSLSRGGYTF. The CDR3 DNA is TGTGCCAGCAGCTTATCAAGAGGTGGCTACACCTTC.

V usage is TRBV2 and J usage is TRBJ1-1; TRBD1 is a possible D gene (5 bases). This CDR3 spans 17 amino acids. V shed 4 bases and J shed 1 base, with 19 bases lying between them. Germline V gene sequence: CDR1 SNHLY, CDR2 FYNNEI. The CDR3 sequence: CASSGPPSAGPNTEAFF. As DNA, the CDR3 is TGTGCCAGCAGTGGCCCTCCTTCGGCAGGGCCGAACACTGAAGCTTTCTTT.

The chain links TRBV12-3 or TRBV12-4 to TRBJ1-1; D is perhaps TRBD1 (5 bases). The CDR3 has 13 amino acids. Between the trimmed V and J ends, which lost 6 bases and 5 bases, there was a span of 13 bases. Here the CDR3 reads CASRGGLLTEAFF. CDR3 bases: TGTGCCAGCAGGGGGGGACTCCTGACTGAAGCTTTCTTT.

This CDR3 is CASSGGTGALNTEAFF. Here the CDR3 DNA reads TGTGCCAGCAGTGGGGGGACAGGAGCACTGAACACTGAAGCTTTCTTT. This chain joins TRBV25-1 and TRBJ1-1; TRBD1 matches at 8 bases. After removal of 4 bases from V and 0 bases from J, the junction contained 7 bases not matched to a gene. CDR3 length equals 16 residues. Germline values: CDR1 MGHDK, CDR2 SYGVNS.

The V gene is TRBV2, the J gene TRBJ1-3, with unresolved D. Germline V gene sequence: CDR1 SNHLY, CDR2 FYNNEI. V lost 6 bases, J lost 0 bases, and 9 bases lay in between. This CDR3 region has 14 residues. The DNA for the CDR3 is TGTGCCAGCAGGACACAGAGCTCTGGAAACACCATATATTTT. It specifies CASRTQSSGNTIYF.

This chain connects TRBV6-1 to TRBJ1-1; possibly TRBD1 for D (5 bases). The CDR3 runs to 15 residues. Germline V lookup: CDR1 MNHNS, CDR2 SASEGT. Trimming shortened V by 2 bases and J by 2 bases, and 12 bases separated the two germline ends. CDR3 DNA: TGTGCCAGCAGTGAACCCAGGGTAGAAAACACTGAAGCTTTCTTT. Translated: CASSEPRVENTEAFF.